The 22 T cell receptor beta chains below all came from one sample that was sequenced in a study of CD8+CD57+ T cells in acquired aplastic anemia. According to the study, genomic DNA was the template for TCR beta VDJ and CDR3 profiling. TCRdb re-derived calls from the reads in MiXCR, one entry per CDR3 protein. The sample holds about 160,000 distinct CDR3 sequences; 35% to 55% are singletons and the top ten take 0.8% to 1.1%. Sequenced sample: sorted CD4+, CD8+, or CD8+CD57+ T cells (not recorded which) from PBMCs. Every receptor here comes from a human donor in good health.

This clonotype was observed at least ten times. The chain combines TRBV11-3 with TRBJ2-7, with D unclear. The CDR3 covers 11 residues. Germline CDR1 SGHNT, CDR2 YENEEA. V was clipped by 5 bases and J by 2 bases, with 4 bases between them. CDR3 sequence: CASSPPYEQYF. CDR3 in DNA: TGTGCCAGCAGCCCGCCCTACGAGCAGTACTTC.

The rearrangement links TRBV10-3 to TRBJ1-5; 7 bases are a match to TRBD1. Losses at the gene ends were 5 bases for V and 7 bases for J; bases not matched to a gene: 8. The length of the CDR3 is 14 residues. Germline lookup yields CDR1 ENHRY and CDR2 SYGVKD. The CDR3 DNA is TGTGCCATCAGTCTTGATATGACAGGGCAGCCCCAGCATTTT. Residues: CAISLDMTGQPQHF.

The chain employs TRBV19 and TRBJ1-2; 7 nucleotides agree with TRBD1. Germline CDR1 is LNHDA and CDR2 is SQIVND (reference sequence). Trimming took 10 bases from V and 0 from J; bases not matched to a gene: 11. CDR3 size: 15 residues. The CDR3 DNA follows: TGTGCCACGAACCAGGGGGTAGGATCTAACTATGGCTACACCTTC. Translated: CATNQGVGSNYGYTF.

In this sample, this clonotype turned up many times. The chain has TRBV10-1 and TRBJ2-2; 10 nucleotides line up with TRBD2. The CDR3 has 15 residues. The germline V gene encodes CDR1 WNHNN and CDR2 SYGVQD (reference sequence). Unmatched junction bases numbered 2, after V lost 6 bases and J lost 1 base. CDR3 sequence reads: CASRRLAGNTGELFF. CDR3 nucleotide sequence: TGCGCCAGCAGAAGACTAGCGGGGAACACCGGGGAGCTGTTTTTT.

Notes on this clonotype: This may arise from a read error, as a much more abundant clone is one base away. The rearrangement joins TRBV3-1 to TRBJ2-1, with unresolved D. The V gene's germline CDR1 is LGHDT and CDR2 YNNKEL (reference sequence). The V end lost 3 bases, the J end lost 4 bases, and 7 bases lay between the germline ends. The CDR3 sequence is 13 residues long. CDR3 bases: TGTGCCAGCAGCCACGACGGGTACAATGAGCAGTTCTTC. It is translated as CASSHDGYNEQFF.

As concerns this clonotype: This could be a read error, since a much larger clone is one nucleotide away. The chain links TRBV10-2 to TRBJ1-6; D gene unclear. There are 15 residues in the CDR3. Germline values: CDR1 WSHSY, CDR2 SAAADI. The CDR3 DNA sequence: TGTGCCAGCAATCCACATGGCTCCTATAATTCACCCCTCCACTTT. Protein product: CASNPHGSYNSPLHF.

Regarding this clonotype: Likely a read error: the CDR3 ends without its conserved phenylalanine or tryptophan. The limits of the CDR3 on the DNA are not certain, so only TCRdb's listed CDR3 is given. The chain couples TRBV11-2 to TRBJ2-2; TRBD1, the table's D call, lacks a check against the DNA. Germline CDR1 is SGHAT and CDR2 is FQNNGV. The CDR3 contains 16 residues when both ends are counted. This chain's CDR3 is CASSLRDRDSPGSCFL.

The chain employs TRBV24-1 and TRBJ2-1; 9 bases map to TRBD1. After removal of 5 bases from V and 10 bases from J, the junction contained 17 bases not matched to a gene. The CDR3 runs to 17 residues. CDR1 is KGHDR, CDR2 SFDVKD, per germline. This CDR3 reads CATSGAPGQGGFGEQFF. For the CDR3, the DNA is TGTGCCACCAGTGGTGCCCCGGGACAGGGCGGGTTCGGGGAGCAGTTCTTC.

There are a few counts of this clonotype. V usage is TRBV12-5 and J usage is TRBJ2-7, with D unresolved. CDR3 length: 11 amino acids. V was clipped by 1 base and J by 6 bases, with 4 bases between them. Germline loops: CDR1 LGHNT, CDR2 FRNRAP. The CDR3 nucleotides read TGTGCTAGTGGTTTGGCGCTCGAGCAGTACTTC. Residues: CASGLALEQYF. The full variable domain, with the rest looked up from reference TRBV12-5 and TRBJ2-7, is DARVTQTPRHKVTEMGQEVTMRCQPILGHNTVFWYRQTMMQGLELLAYFRNRAPLDDSGMPKDRFSAEMPDATLATLKIQPSEPRDSAVYFCASGLALEQYFGPGTRLTVT.

A note on this clonotype: A read error may explain this, as a much larger clone is one base away. This rearrangement joins TRBV10-3 to TRBJ2-2, with 9 bases aligning to TRBD2. The J segment lost 1 base and the V segment lost 10 bases, leaving 10 bases of the junction unmatched. CDR1 and CDR2 (germline): ENHRY, SYGVKD. This CDR3 is 16 amino acids long. The CDR3 DNA reads as TGTGCCAGCCGCTTTAGCGGGGGCAAGAACACCGGGGAGCTGTTTTTT. Translating it yields CASRFSGGKNTGELFF.

This chain joins TRBV2 and TRBJ2-2, with D possibly being TRBD2 (5 bases). Germline CDR1 reads SNHLY; CDR2 reads FYNNEI. This CDR3 spans 15 amino acids. Between the trimmed V and J ends, which lost 9 bases and 3 bases, there was a span of 17 bases. CDR3 protein: CARSEASRDTGELFF. In nucleotides, the CDR3 is TGTGCCAGAAGCGAGGCTAGCCGGGACACCGGGGAGCTGTTTTTT.

This clonotype turned up a few times. The gene calls are TRBV29-1 and TRBJ2-7; a possible D gene is TRBD1 (5 bases). Germline lookup yields CDR1 SQVTM and CDR2 ANQGSEA. The ends were cut back, 5 bases at V and 7 bases at J, with 18 bases in the middle. This CDR3 comprises 13 residues. CDR3 protein: CSVIAAGWGEQYF. CDR3 bases: TGCAGCGTTATTGCGGCAGGGTGGGGTGAGCAGTACTTC.

Many counts were recorded for this clonotype. This chain uses TRBV5-4 with TRBJ2-2; the D gene is possibly TRBD2 (5 bases). Germline-derived CDR1 and CDR2 are SGHNT and YYREEE (reference sequence). The CDR3 has 15 amino acids. Deletions cut 0 bases from V and 5 bases from J, with 11 bases between. The chain's CDR3 is CASSLDSGRTGELFF. The CDR3, as DNA: TGTGCCAGCAGCTTGGATTCGGGGAGAACCGGGGAGCTGTTTTTT. The full variable domain, in which reference TRBV5-4 and TRBJ2-2 provide the parts outside the CDR3, is ETGVTQSPTHLIKTRGQQVTLRCSSQSGHNTVSWYQQALGQGPQFIFQYYREEENGRGNFPPRFSGLQFPNYSSELNVNALELDDSALYLCASSLDSGRTGELFFGEGSRLTVL.

V usage is TRBV18 and J usage is TRBJ2-7; 10 nucleotides align to TRBD2. The CDR3 runs 15 residues. Per the germline V gene, CDR1 is KGHSH and CDR2 is LQKENI. V lost 2 bases and J lost 3; bases outside the gene matches: 4. CDR3 nucleotide sequence: TGTGCCAGCTCACCAACAGCGGGAGGGGGCTACGAGCAGTACTTC. Protein: CASSPTAGGGYEQYF. Full variable domain (missing parts from reference TRBV18 and TRBJ2-7): NAGVMQNPRHLVRRRGQEARLRCSPMKGHSHVYWYRQLPEEGLKFMVYLQKENIIDESGMPKERFSAEFPKEGPSILRIQQVVRGDSAAYFCASSPTAGGGYEQYFGPGTRLTVT.

Regarding this clonotype: This may come from a read error, since a much larger clone is one base off. The rearrangement uses TRBV4-1 and TRBJ2-5, with TRBD1 matching 10 bases. The germline gives CDR1 MGHRA, CDR2 YSYEKL. Trimming took 2 bases from V and 5 from J; bases not matched to a gene: 8. CDR3 size: 16 residues. The CDR3 spells CASSQSETGGWETQYF. CDR3 nucleotides: TGCGCCAGCAGCCAATCCGAGACAGGGGGCTGGGAGACCCAGTACTTC.

This clonotype came up many times. The chain uses TRBV7-2 and TRBJ1-5; possibly TRBD1 for D (6 bases). The germline V and J ends were trimmed by 1 base and 2 bases, with 9 bases remaining between them. The germline CDR1 and CDR2 sequences are SGHTA and FQGNSA. CDR3 length: 15 residues. CDR3: CASSLDRVGNQPQHF. The CDR3 DNA reads as TGTGCCAGCAGCTTAGACAGGGTAGGCAATCAGCCCCAGCATTTT.

In its sample, this clonotype ranks as medium-sized (0.01 to 0.1%). CDR3 DNA: TGTGCCAGTACTAGCCGATCTAGCACAGATACGCAGTATTTT. Residues: CASTSRSSTDTQYF. The chain carries TRBV10-3 and TRBJ2-3, with D tentatively TRBD2 (6 bases). The CDR3 spans 14 residues. Germline V CDR1 and CDR2: ENHRY, SYGVKD. Trimming stripped 10 bases from V and 0 bases from J, with 14 bases between.

V and J are TRBV3-1 and TRBJ2-1, with TRBD2 matching 7 bases. Trimming took 4 bases from V and 8 from J; bases not matched to a gene: 8. Germline V gene lookup returns CDR1 LGHDT and CDR2 YNNKEL (reference sequence). The CDR3 runs 14 residues. CDR3 in amino acids: CASSRLAARYEQFF. CDR3 in DNA: TGTGCCAGCAGCCGGCTAGCGGCCAGGTATGAGCAGTTCTTC.

The CDR3 nucleotides are TGCAGTGCATTTAATATGGACAGGGGAGCTGGGGAGCAGTACTTC. It translates to CSAFNMDRGAGEQYF. The V and J genes are TRBV20-1 and TRBJ2-7; 9 bases line up with TRBD1. Trimming took 6 bases from V and 7 from J; bases not matched to a gene: 16. The length of the CDR3 is 15 residues. Germline V gene sequence: CDR1 DFQATT, CDR2 SNEGSKA (reference sequence).

This clonotype was seen only a few times. The chain is built from TRBV10-3 and TRBJ1-6; D gene ambiguous. The CDR3 runs 15 residues. Germline V gives CDR1 ENHRY, CDR2 SYGVKD. Trimming removed 0 bases from V and 9 bases from J, with 12 bases in between. CDR3 nucleotide sequence: TGTGCCATCAGTGAGTCGGAGGGCCTAATTTCACCCCTCCACTTT. It encodes CAISESEGLISPLHF.

V gene TRBV25-1 combines with J gene TRBJ2-7; 7 nucleotides agree with TRBD1. The CDR3 totals 16 residues. The junction had 12 bases not matched to a gene; V was cut back by 3 bases and J by 4 bases. Germline-derived CDR1 and CDR2 are MGHDK and SYGVNS. The CDR3 DNA reads as TGTGCCAGCAGTGACGTCGGACAGGCGAAATGTTACGAGCAGTACTTC. Its translation is CASSDVGQAKCYEQYF.

There are many counts of this clonotype. The J gene is TRBJ2-7, the V gene TRBV7-9, with 8 nucleotides matching TRBD2. V lost 5 bases and J lost 7; bases outside the gene matches: 4. The CDR3 covers 12 residues. The V gene's germline CDR1 is SEHNR and CDR2 FQNEAQ (reference sequence). The CDR3 is CASSRGGNEQYF. The CDR3 DNA reads as TGTGCCAGCAGCCGGGGGGGAAATGAGCAGTACTTC.